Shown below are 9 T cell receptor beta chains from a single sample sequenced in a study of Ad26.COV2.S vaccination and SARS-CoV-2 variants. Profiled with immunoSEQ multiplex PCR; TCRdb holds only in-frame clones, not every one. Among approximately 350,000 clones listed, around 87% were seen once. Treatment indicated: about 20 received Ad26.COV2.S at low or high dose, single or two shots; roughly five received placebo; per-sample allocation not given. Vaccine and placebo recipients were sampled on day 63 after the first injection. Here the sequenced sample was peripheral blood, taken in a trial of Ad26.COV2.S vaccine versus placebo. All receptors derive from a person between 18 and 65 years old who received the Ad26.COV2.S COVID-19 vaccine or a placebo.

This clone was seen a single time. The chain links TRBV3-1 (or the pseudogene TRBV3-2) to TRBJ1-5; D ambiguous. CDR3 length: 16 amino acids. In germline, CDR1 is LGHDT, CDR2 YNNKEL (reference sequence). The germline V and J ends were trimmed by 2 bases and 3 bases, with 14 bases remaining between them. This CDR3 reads CASSQYRRADNQPQHF. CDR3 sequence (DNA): TGTGCCAGCAGCCAATATAGAAGGGCCGACAATCAGCCCCAGCATTTT.

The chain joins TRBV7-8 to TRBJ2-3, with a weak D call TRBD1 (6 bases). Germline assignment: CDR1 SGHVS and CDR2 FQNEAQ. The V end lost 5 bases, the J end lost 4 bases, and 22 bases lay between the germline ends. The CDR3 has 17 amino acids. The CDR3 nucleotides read TGTGCCAGCAGCCAACACAGGGTTCTAAGCCGTCCAGATACGCAGTATTTT. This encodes CASSQHRVLSRPDTQYF.

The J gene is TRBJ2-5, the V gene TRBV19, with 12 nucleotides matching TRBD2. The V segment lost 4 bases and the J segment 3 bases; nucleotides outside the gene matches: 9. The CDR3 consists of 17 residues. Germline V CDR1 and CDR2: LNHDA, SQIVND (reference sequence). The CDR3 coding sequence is TGTGCCAGTAGTAGGGGAGGACTAGCGGGGACCAAAGAGACCCAGTACTTC. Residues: CASSRGGLAGTKETQYF.

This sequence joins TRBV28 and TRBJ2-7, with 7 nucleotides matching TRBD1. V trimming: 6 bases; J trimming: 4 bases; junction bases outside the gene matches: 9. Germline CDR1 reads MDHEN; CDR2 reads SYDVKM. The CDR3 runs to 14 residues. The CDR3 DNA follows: TGTGCCAGCAGCTCCGGGACAGCAAGTTACGAGCAGTACTTC. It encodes CASSSGTASYEQYF.

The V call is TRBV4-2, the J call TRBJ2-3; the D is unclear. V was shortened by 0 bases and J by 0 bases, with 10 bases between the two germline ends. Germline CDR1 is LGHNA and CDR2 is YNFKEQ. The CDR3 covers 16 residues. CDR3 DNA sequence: TGTGCCAGCAGCCAAGAGGCTGCTTATAGCACAGATACGCAGTATTTT. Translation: CASSQEAAYSTDTQYF.

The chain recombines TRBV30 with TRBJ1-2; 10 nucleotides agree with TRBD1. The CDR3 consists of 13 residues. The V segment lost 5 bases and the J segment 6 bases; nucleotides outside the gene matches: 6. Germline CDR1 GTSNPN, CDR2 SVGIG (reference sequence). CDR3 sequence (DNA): TGTGCCTGGTCGGGACAGGGGCGTAATGGCTACACCTTC. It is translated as CAWSGQGRNGYTF.

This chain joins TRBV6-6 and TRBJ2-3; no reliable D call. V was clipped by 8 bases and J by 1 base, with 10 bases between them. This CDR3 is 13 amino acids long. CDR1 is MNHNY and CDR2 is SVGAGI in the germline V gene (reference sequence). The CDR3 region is CASGSRRTDTQYF. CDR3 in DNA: TGTGCCAGCGGGTCCCGACGCACAGATACGCAGTATTTT.

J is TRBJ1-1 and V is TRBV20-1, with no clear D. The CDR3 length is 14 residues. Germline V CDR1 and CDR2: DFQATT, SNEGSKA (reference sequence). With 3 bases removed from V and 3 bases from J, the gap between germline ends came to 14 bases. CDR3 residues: CSASPETRDTEAFF. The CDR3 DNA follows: TGCAGTGCTAGTCCCGAGACACGGGACACTGAAGCTTTCTTT.

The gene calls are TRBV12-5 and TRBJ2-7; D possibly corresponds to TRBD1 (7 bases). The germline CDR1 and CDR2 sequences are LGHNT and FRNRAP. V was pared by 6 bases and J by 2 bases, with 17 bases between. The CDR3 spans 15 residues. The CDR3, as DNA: TGTGCTAGTGGCCCCGAGGGGGGACAGACCTACGAGCAGTACTTC. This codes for CASGPEGGQTYEQYF.